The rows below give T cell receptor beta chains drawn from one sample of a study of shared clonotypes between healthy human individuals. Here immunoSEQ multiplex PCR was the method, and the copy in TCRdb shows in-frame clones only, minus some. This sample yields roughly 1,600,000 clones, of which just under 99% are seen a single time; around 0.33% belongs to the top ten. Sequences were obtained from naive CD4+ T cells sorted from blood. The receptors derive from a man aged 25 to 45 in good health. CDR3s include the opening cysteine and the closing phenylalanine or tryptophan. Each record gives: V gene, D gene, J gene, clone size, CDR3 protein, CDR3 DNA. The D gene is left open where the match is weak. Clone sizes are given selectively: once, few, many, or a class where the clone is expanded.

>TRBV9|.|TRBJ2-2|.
CASSVVGRGNTGELFF
TGTGCCAGCAGCGTAGTTGGCCGGGGGAACACCGGGGAGCTGTTTTTT
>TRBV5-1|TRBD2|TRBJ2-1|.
CASSLVAGGYYNEQFF
TGCGCCAGCAGCTTAGTTGCGGGAGGGTATTACAATGAGCAGTTCTTC
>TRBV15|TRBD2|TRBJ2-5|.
CATSRVLAGGGVTQYF
TGTGCCACCAGCAGAGTACTAGCGGGAGGTGGGGTGACCCAGTACTTC
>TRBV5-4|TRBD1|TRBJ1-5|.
CASSLGGQEKPQHF
TGTGCCAGCAGCTTGGGGGGACAGGAAAAGCCCCAGCATTTT
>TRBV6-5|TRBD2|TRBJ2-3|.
CASRASGRVGTQYF
TGTGCCAGTCGGGCCAGCGGGAGAGTAGGTACGCAGTATTTT
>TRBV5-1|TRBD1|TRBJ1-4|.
CASSFSRDSHEKLFF
TGCGCCAGCAGCTTCTCCCGGGACAGCCACGAAAAACTGTTTTTT
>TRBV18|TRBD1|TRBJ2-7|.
CASSTGTGAAAYEQYF
TGTGCCAGCTCAACCGGGACAGGGGCGGCAGCCTACGAGCAGTACTTC
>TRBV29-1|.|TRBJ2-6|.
CSVGTVTGANVLTF
TGCAGCGTGGGAACAGTAACTGGGGCCAACGTCCTGACTTTC
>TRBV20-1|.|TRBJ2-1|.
CSASRAAEQFF
TGCAGTGCTAGCCGAGCGGCTGAGCAGTTCTTC
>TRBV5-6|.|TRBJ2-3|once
CASSLTGSTDTQYF
TGTGCCAGCAGCTTGACAGGGTCCACAGATACGCAGTATTTT